This T cell receptor beta chain was captured in a study of blood T cell repertoires in COVID-19. Study summary: COVID-19 samples collected from the United States, Italy and Spain covered acute and convalescent phases. T cells, B-cell-depleted T cells, or PBMCs provided the cDNA or gDNA that served as material.

Original data processing: Reference gene primer amplification yielded estimated nucleated cell counts. Here immunoSEQ multiplex PCR was the method, and the copy in TCRdb shows in-frame clones only, minus some. V and J calls and clone size follow that table, whereas D and trimming were derived from the DNA. The repertoire holds about 80,000 clones, with under 85% as singletons. There are a few counts of this clone. This TCR was sampled from a human donor in a cohort sampled during active COVID-19. Input material: peripheral blood.

This CDR3 is CATPRAGECRANGELFF. In DNA form, the CDR3 reads TGCGCCACCCCCCGGGCAGGGGAATGTAGGGCAAACGGGGAGCTGTTTTTT. V gene TRBV10-1 combines with J gene TRBJ2-2, with D possibly matching TRBD1 (6 bases). Germline lookup yields CDR1 WNHNN and CDR2 SYGVQD (reference sequence). The CDR3 covers 17 residues. Trimming stripped 10 bases from V and 7 bases from J, with 28 bases between.